Below are 14 T cell receptor beta chains sequenced from a single sample in a study of blood T cell repertoires in COVID-19. TCRdb's table, derived via immunoSEQ multiplex PCR, lists solely in-frame clones and lacks some. The sample shows just under 350,000 clones, 85% to 90% of them seen only once. Specimen: peripheral blood. The source is a woman in her fifties or sixties with COVID-19, enrolled during active disease.

DNA for the CDR3: TGTGCCACCCAAATGACAGGGGGACTTCCCAATGAGCAGTTCTTC. This gives the protein CATQMTGGLPNEQFF. The chain combines TRBV2 with TRBJ2-1; TRBD1 agrees at 9 bases. Trimming removed 10 bases from V and 6 bases from J; junction bases left unmatched: 13. The CDR3 covers 15 residues. The germline V gene encodes CDR1 SNHLY and CDR2 FYNNEI. The variable domain in full, with the rest retrieved from reference TRBV2 and TRBJ2-1, is EPEVTQTPSHQVTQMGQEVILRCVPISNHLYFYWYRQILGQKVEFLVSFYNNEISEKSEIFDDQFSVERPDGSNFTLKIRSTKLEDSAMYFCATQMTGGLPNEQFFGPGTRLTVL.

As DNA, the CDR3 is TGTGCCAGCAGTGCCACAGGGTACGAGCAGTACTTC. It codes for CASSATGYEQYF. The rearrangement joins TRBV2 to TRBJ2-7, with D possibly being TRBD1 (6 bases). The CDR3 runs 12 residues. Germline V gene lookup returns CDR1 SNHLY and CDR2 FYNNEI. V lost 4 bases and J lost 4, with 8 bases in between.

The J gene is TRBJ1-4, the V gene TRBV20-1; D is unresolved. The V gene lost 5 bases and the J gene lost 7 bases, with 8 bases spanning the gap. CDR1 and CDR2 from the germline V gene are DFQATT and SNEGSKA (reference sequence). The CDR3 totals 11 residues. In nucleotides, the CDR3 is TGCAGTGCTTCCTATGGTGAAAAACTGTTTTTT. Protein product: CSASYGEKLFF.

This chain connects TRBV27 to TRBJ2-3; 9 positions match TRBD2. The CDR3 is 14 residues long. CDR1 is MNHEY and CDR2 is SMNVEV in the germline V gene (reference sequence). The J segment lost 6 bases and the V segment lost 6 bases, leaving 7 bases of the junction unmatched. CDR3 nucleotides: TGTGCCAGCAGGTCCCTAGCGGGGTGGGATACGCAGTATTTT. Translation gives CASRSLAGWDTQYF.

This chain uses TRBV6-6 with TRBJ1-4; D possibly corresponds to TRBD1 (5 bases). CDR3 length equals 14 residues. Deletions cut 7 bases from V and 5 bases from J, with 14 bases between. The germline gives CDR1 MNHNY, CDR2 SVGAGI (reference sequence). CDR3 sequence: CASTEDMRNEKLFF. In nucleotides, the CDR3 is TGTGCCAGCACCGAGGACATGCGGAATGAAAAACTGTTTTTT.

The CDR3, as DNA: TGTGCCAGCAGAGCAGACAGGGTCGGCGGTGGCTACACCTTC. As protein: CASRADRVGGGYTF. The chain couples TRBV2 to TRBJ1-2, with 7 bases fitting TRBD1. CDR1 and CDR2 from the germline V gene are SNHLY and FYNNEI. The V and J ends lost 6 bases and 7 bases, in that order; junction bases with no gene match: 11. The CDR3 extends over 14 amino acids.

This chain links TRBV9 with TRBJ2-7; TRBD2 matches 10 bases. The CDR3 runs to 15 residues. CDR1 is SGDLS, CDR2 YYNGEE, per germline. V was clipped by 0 bases and J by 4 bases; unmatched bases: 4. The CDR3 reads CASSVGSGRLYEQYF. CDR3 in DNA: TGTGCCAGCAGCGTAGGTAGCGGGAGGCTATACGAGCAGTACTTC.

The rearrangement joins TRBV28 to TRBJ2-7, with no clear D. The germline V gene encodes CDR1 MDHEN and CDR2 SYDVKM. Trimming removed 2 bases from V and 3 bases from J, with 11 bases in between. The CDR3 loop spans 14 amino acids. CDR3 in DNA: TGTGCCAGCAGTTTAGCAGGAATCAACTACGAGCAGTACTTC. The encoded protein is CASSLAGINYEQYF.

In its sample, this clone was seen a few times. The genes are TRBV6-6 and TRBJ2-1, with 10 bases matching TRBD1. Per the germline V gene, CDR1 is MNHNY and CDR2 is SVGAGI (reference sequence). The CDR3 runs 13 residues. V was clipped by 8 bases and J by 7 bases; unmatched bases: 5. The CDR3 DNA follows: TGTGCCAGCGGGACAGGGGCAGTGAATGAGCAGTTCTTC. This encodes CASGTGAVNEQFF.

V gene TRBV12-3 or TRBV12-4 combines with J gene TRBJ2-1, with D possibly being TRBD2 (5 bases). The CDR3 covers 12 residues. V gave up 6 bases and J gave up 7 bases, with 10 bases separating them. The DNA of the CDR3 is TGTGCCAGCAGCTTCACGGGGAATGAGCAGTTCTTC. Protein product: CASSFTGNEQFF.

The chain links TRBV6-6 to TRBJ2-4; 7 bases line up with TRBD1. The CDR3 loop spans 14 amino acids. Germline CDR1 MNHNY, CDR2 SVGAGI (reference sequence). V shed 6 bases and J 7 bases; nucleotides not matched to a gene: 9. DNA of the CDR3: TGTGCCAGCAGCCCATCGGGACAGAAGAACATTCAGTACTTC. Residues: CASSPSGQKNIQYF.

The chain is built from TRBV5-4 and TRBJ2-7; weak D call: TRBD2 (7 bases). V lost 2 bases, J lost 5 bases, and 14 bases lay in between. CDR3 length equals 14 residues. The germline gives CDR1 SGHNT, CDR2 YYREEE (reference sequence). DNA for the CDR3: TGTGCCAGCAGCTTATGGGGGGGCGGGGACGAGCAGTACTTC. Translation gives CASSLWGGGDEQYF.

V and J are TRBV6-5 and TRBJ2-7; 9 bases line up with TRBD1. The ends lost 9 bases at V and 4 bases at J; junction bases unmatched: 7. Germline CDR1 reads MNHEY; CDR2 reads SVGAGI. The CDR3 extends over 13 amino acids. The DNA of the CDR3 is TGTGCCAGTCCGGGACAGGGTAAATACGAGCAGTACTTC. Residues: CASPGQGKYEQYF.

The chain uses TRBV9 and TRBJ2-7, with D uncertain. The CDR3 consists of 13 residues. In germline, CDR1 is SGDLS, CDR2 YYNGEE. Deletions cut 0 bases from V and 1 base from J, with 5 bases between. CDR3 in amino acids: CASSVVPSYEQYF. For the CDR3, the DNA is TGTGCCAGCAGCGTAGTTCCATCCTACGAGCAGTACTTC.